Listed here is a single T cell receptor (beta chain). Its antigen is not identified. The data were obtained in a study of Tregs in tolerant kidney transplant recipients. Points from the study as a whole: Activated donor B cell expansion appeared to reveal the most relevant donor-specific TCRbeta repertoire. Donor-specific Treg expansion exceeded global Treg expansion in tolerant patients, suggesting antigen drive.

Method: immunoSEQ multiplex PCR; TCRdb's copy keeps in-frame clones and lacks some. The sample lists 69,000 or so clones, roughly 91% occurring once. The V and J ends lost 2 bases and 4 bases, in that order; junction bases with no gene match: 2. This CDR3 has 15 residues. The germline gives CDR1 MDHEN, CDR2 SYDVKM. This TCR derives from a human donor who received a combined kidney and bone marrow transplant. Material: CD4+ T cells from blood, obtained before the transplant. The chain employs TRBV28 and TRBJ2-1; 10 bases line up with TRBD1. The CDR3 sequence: CASSLGQGVYNEQFF. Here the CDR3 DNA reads TGTGCCAGCAGTTTAGGACAGGGGGTATACAATGAGCAGTTCTTC.